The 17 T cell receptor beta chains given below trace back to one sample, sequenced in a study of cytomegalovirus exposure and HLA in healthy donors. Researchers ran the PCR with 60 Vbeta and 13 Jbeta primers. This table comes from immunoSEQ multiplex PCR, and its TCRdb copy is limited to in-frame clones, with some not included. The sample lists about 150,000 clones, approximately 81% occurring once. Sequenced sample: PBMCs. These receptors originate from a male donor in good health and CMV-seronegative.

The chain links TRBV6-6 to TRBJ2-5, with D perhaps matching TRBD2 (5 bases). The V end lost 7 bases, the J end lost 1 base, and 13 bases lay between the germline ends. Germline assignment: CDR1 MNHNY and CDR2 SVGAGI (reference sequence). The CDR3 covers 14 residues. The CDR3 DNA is TGTGCCAGCAATGGAGGCAGCCTCCAAGAGACCCAGTACTTC. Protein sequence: CASNGGSLQETQYF.

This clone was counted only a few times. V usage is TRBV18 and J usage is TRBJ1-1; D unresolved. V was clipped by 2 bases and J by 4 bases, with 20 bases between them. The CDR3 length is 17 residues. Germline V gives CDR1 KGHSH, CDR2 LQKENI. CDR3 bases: TGTGCCAGCTCACCAAAGCCGGTGGACCACGGAGGCACTGAAGCTTTCTTT. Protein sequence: CASSPKPVDHGGTEAFF.

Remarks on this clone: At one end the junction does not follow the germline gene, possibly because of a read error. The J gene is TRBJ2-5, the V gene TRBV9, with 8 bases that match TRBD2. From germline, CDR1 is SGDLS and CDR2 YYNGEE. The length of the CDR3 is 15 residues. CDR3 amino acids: CASSARLATQGTQYF. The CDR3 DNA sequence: TGTGCCAGCAGCGCCCGACTAGCGACCCAAGGGACCCAGTACTTC.

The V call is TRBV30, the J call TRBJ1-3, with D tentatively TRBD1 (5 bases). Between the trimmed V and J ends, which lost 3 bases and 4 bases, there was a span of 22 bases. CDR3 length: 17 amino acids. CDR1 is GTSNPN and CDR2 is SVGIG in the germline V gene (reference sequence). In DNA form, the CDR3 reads TGTGCCTGGAGCTGGGGGGGTTTCGGCAAAGGAGGAAACACCATATATTTT. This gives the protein CAWSWGGFGKGGNTIYF.

The CDR3 region is CASSRDSRGNSPLHF. For the CDR3, the DNA is TGTGCCAGCAGTCGGGACAGCCGGGGCAATTCACCCCTCCACTTT. The V call is TRBV6-5, the J call TRBJ1-6, with 7 bases aligning to TRBD1. The CDR3 totals 15 residues. V trimming: 5 bases; J trimming: 7 bases; junction bases outside the gene matches: 8. From germline, CDR1 is MNHEY and CDR2 SVGAGI.

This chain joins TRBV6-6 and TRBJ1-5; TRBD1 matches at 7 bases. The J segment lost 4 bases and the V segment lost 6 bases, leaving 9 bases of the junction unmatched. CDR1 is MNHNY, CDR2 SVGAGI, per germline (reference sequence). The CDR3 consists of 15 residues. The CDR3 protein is CASSKLQGENQPQHF. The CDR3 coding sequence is TGTGCCAGCAGCAAACTTCAGGGGGAGAATCAGCCCCAGCATTTT.

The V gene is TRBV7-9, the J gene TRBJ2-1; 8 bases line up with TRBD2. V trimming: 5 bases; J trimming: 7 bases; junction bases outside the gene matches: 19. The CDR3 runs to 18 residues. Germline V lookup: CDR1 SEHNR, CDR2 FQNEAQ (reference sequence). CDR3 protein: CASSPRGSGIGRRNEQFF. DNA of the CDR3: TGTGCCAGCAGCCCACGGGGTAGCGGGATTGGGAGGAGGAATGAGCAGTTCTTC. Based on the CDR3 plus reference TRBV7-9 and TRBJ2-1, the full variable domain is DTGVSQNPRHKITKRGQNVTFRCDPISEHNRLYWYRQTLGQGPEFLTYFQNEAQLEKSRLLSDRFSAERPKGSFSTLEIQRTEQGDSAMYLCASSPRGSGIGRRNEQFFGPGTRLTVL.

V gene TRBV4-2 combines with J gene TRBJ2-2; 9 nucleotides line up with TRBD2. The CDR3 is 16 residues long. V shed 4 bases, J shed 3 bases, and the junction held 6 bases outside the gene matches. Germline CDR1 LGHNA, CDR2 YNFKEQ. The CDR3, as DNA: TGTGCCAGCAGCCCAGTTAGCGGGAGCGACACCGGGGAGCTGTTTTTT. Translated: CASSPVSGSDTGELFF.

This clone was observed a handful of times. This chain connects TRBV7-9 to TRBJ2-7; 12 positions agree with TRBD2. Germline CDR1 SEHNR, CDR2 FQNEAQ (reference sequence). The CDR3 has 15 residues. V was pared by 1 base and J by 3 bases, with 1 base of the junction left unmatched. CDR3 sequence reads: CASSLGTSGDYEQYF. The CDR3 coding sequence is TGTGCCAGCAGCTTAGGGACTAGCGGGGACTACGAGCAGTACTTC.

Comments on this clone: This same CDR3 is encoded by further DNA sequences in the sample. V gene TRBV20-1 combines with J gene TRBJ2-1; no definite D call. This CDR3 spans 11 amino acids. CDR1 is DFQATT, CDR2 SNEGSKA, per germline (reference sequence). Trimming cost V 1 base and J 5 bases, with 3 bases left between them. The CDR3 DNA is TGCAGTGCTAGAGCCGACAATGAGCAGTTCTTC. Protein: CSARADNEQFF.

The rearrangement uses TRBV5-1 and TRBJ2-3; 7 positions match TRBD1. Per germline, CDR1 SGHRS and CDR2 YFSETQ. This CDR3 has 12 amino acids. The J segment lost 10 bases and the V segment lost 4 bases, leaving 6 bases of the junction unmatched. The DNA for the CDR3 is TGCGCCAGCAGCGAGACAGGGAGTTCGCAGTATTTT. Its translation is CASSETGSSQYF.

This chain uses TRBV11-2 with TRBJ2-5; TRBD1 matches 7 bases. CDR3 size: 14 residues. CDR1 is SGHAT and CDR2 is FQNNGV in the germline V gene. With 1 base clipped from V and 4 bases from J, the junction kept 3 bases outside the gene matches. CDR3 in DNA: TGTGCCAGCAGCTTAGGAGGGGGCACAGAGACCCAGTACTTC. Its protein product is CASSLGGGTETQYF.

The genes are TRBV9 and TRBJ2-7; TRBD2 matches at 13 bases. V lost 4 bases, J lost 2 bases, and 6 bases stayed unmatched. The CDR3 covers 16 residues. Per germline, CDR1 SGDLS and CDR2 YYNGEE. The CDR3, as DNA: TGTGCCAGCAGCCTTGGACTAGCGGGAGCCGCCTACGAGCAGTACTTC. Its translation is CASSLGLAGAAYEQYF.

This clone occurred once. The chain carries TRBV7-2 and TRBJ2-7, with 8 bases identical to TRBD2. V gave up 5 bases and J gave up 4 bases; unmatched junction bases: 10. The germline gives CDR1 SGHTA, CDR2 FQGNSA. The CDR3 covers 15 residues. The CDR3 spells CASSTQREFGYEQYF. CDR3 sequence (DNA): TGTGCCAGCAGCACCCAGCGGGAGTTCGGGTACGAGCAGTACTTC.

CDR3 in amino acids: CASSNGQGAREKLFF. The CDR3 nucleotides are TGTGCCAGCAGCAACGGACAGGGGGCAAGGGAAAAACTGTTTTTT. This chain connects TRBV5-5 to TRBJ1-4; 11 nucleotides align to TRBD1. CDR3 length equals 15 residues. J was trimmed by 8 bases and V by 4 bases; bases with no gene match: 7. CDR1 is SGHKS, CDR2 YYEKEE, per germline (reference sequence).

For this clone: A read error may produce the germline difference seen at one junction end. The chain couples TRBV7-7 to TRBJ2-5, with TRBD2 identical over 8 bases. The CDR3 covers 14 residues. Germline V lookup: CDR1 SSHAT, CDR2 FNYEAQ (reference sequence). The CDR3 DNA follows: TGTGCTAGCAGTCACGGGACTAGCCAAGAGACCCAGTACTTC. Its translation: CASSHGTSQETQYF.

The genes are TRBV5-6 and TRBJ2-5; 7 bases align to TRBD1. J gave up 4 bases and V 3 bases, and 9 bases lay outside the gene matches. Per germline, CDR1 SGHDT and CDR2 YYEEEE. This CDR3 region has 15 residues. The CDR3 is CASSSRGTPPETQYF. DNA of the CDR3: TGTGCCAGCAGCTCCAGGGGGACACCCCCAGAGACCCAGTACTTC.